These 20 T cell receptor beta chains were sequenced from one sample in a study of cytomegalovirus exposure and HLA in healthy donors (dated by TCRdb to the late 2010s). Library preparation used the immunoSEQ multiplex PCR assay. For the multiplex PCR, a mixture combining 60 forward primers for TCR Vbeta segments and 13 reverse primers for TCR Jbeta segments was used. As stored in TCRdb, this immuneACCESS dataset retains in-frame rearrangements with V and J assigned. A fraction of the clones does not appear; measured against another copy, unresolved V genes explain less than half of the discrepancy, and the remainder lacks a known reason. Per the sample table, the count is more than 70,000 clones. Roughly 1.5% of the sample lies in the top ten. The sequenced material came from PBMCs. All receptors derive from a woman aged 60-75 years in good health and CMV-seronegative.

The CDR3 coding sequence is TGTGCCAGCTCAGCCGGGACATTAGATACGCAGTATTTT. It translates to CASSAGTLDTQYF. The genes are TRBV18 and TRBJ2-3; a possible D gene is TRBD1 (6 bases). Germline CDR1 reads KGHSH; CDR2 reads LQKENI. The CDR3 sequence is 13 residues long. The V end lost 5 bases, the J end lost 5 bases, and 11 bases lay between the germline ends.

V and J are TRBV28 and TRBJ2-1; the match to TRBD2 covers 8 bases. The J segment lost 8 bases and the V segment lost 4 bases, leaving 10 bases of the junction unmatched. The CDR3 has 15 residues. Per germline, CDR1 MDHEN and CDR2 SYDVKM. In DNA form, the CDR3 reads TGTGCCAGCAGTTCAGGAGCGGGAGCATTACATGAGCAGTTCTTC. Its translation is CASSSGAGALHEQFF.

V and J are TRBV20-1 and TRBJ2-3; TRBD2 is a possible D gene (5 bases). The germline V gene has CDR1 DFQATT and CDR2 SNEGSKA (reference sequence). This CDR3 is 11 amino acids long. V dropped 5 bases and J dropped 11 bases, with 14 bases sitting between them. The CDR3 protein is CSAPIGRGQYF. The DNA of the CDR3 is TGCAGTGCTCCCATCGGACGGGGGCAGTATTTT.

V and J are TRBV9 and TRBJ2-6; possible D gene TRBD1, 6 bases. Germline V CDR1 and CDR2: SGDLS, YYNGEE. Trimming took 6 bases from V and 4 from J, leaving 8 bases between them. This CDR3 spans 13 amino acids. The CDR3 loop reads CASTRGGANVLTF. DNA for the CDR3: TGTGCCAGCACCAGGGGAGGGGCCAACGTCCTGACTTTC.

V is TRBV10-1 and J is TRBJ1-1; D remains unclear. The V end lost 6 bases, the J end lost 4 bases, and 12 bases lay between the germline ends. Germline-derived CDR1 and CDR2 are WNHNN and SYGVQD (reference sequence). The CDR3 spans 13 residues. CDR3 bases: TGCGCCAGCAGACAGACCCGAGCCACTGAAGCTTTCTTT. Encoded protein: CASRQTRATEAFF.

This chain's CDR3 is CASSFGLAGGPGGAQYF. The CDR3 DNA sequence: TGTGCCAGCAGCTTCGGACTAGCGGGAGGGCCGGGGGGGGCCCAGTACTTC. J is TRBJ2-5 and V is TRBV7-2, with TRBD2 identical over 15 bases. The V and J ends lost 3 bases and 9 bases, in that order; junction bases with no gene match: 11. The germline gives CDR1 SGHTA, CDR2 FQGNSA. This CDR3 has 17 residues.

J is TRBJ2-7 and V is TRBV28, with D possibly TRBD2 on 6 matching bases. The V gene's germline CDR1 is MDHEN and CDR2 SYDVKM. Trimming cost V 2 bases and J 7 bases, with 18 bases left between them. The CDR3 has 15 amino acids. Here the CDR3 DNA reads TGTGCCAGCAGTTTAGGGGGTCCGGGAGCGAGAGAGCAGTACTTC. This codes for CASSLGGPGAREQYF.

The chain has TRBV7-9 and TRBJ2-3; 12 bases agree with TRBD1. The CDR3 length is 15 residues. Trimming cost V 5 bases and J 5 bases; bases outside gene matches: 5. Germline CDR1 is SEHNR and CDR2 is FQNEAQ (reference sequence). In DNA, the CDR3 is TGTGCCAGCAGCCCGGGACAGGGGGCGGTAGATACGCAGTATTTT. Its protein product is CASSPGQGAVDTQYF. The complete variable domain, with remaining parts taken from reference TRBV7-9 and TRBJ2-3, reads DTGVSQNPRHKITKRGQNVTFRCDPISEHNRLYWYRQTLGQGPEFLTYFQNEAQLEKSRLLSDRFSAERPKGSFSTLEIQRTEQGDSAMYLCASSPGQGAVDTQYFGPGTRLTVL.

The chain couples TRBV5-1 to TRBJ2-2; 8 nucleotides line up with TRBD1. From germline, CDR1 is SGHRS and CDR2 YFSETQ. CDR3 length: 17 amino acids. V lost 0 bases, J lost 5 bases, and 9 bases stayed unmatched. CDR3 nucleotide sequence: TGCGCCAGCAGCTTGGGTCCACAGGGGGAGAGAACCGGGGAGCTGTTTTTT. This encodes CASSLGPQGERTGELFF.

The rearrangement uses TRBV29-1 and TRBJ2-7, with D possibly being TRBD2 (6 bases). This CDR3 comprises 12 residues. Trimming stripped 1 base from V and 3 bases from J, with 7 bases between. CDR1 and CDR2 (germline): SQVTM, ANQGSEA. The DNA of the CDR3 is TGCAGCGTTGAAGGGGGAGGCTACGAGCAGTACTTC. It codes for CSVEGGGYEQYF.

The chain is built from TRBV27 and TRBJ2-2; D unclear. The V and J ends lost 6 bases and 5 bases respectively, with 4 bases between them. This CDR3 has 11 residues. CDR1 is MNHEY, CDR2 SMNVEV, per germline (reference sequence). Here the CDR3 reads CASRTTGELFF. For the CDR3, the DNA is TGTGCCAGCAGGACAACCGGGGAGCTGTTTTTT.

The chain recombines TRBV28 with TRBJ1-4; no reliable D call. V was pared by 8 bases and J by 6 bases, with 4 bases between. The CDR3 covers 10 residues. CDR1 is MDHEN, CDR2 SYDVKM, per germline. The DNA for the CDR3 is TGTGCCAGCTCTGATGAAAAACTGTTTTTT. This codes for CASSDEKLFF.

The gene calls are TRBV19 and TRBJ2-7; 11 bases line up with TRBD2. The CDR3 length is 14 residues. Losses at the gene ends were 4 bases for V and 3 bases for J; bases not matched to a gene: 2. CDR1 and CDR2 from the germline V gene are LNHDA and SQIVND (reference sequence). The CDR3 region is CASSNSGRGYEQYF. DNA of the CDR3: TGTGCCAGTAGTAATAGCGGGAGGGGCTACGAGCAGTACTTC. The full variable domain, in which reference TRBV19 and TRBJ2-7 provide the parts outside the CDR3, is DGGITQSPKYLFRKEGQNVTLSCEQNLNHDAMYWYRQDPGQGLRLIYYSQIVNDFQKGDIAEGYSVSREKKESFPLTVTSAQKNPTAFYLCASSNSGRGYEQYFGPGTRLTVT.

The chain joins TRBV4-1 to TRBJ2-5, with TRBD1 identical over 7 bases. CDR3 length equals 13 residues. Germline V gives CDR1 MGHRA, CDR2 YSYEKL. V shed 5 bases and J 6 bases; nucleotides not matched to a gene: 6. The CDR3 DNA is TGCGCCAGCAGCGCACAGGGGTTACAGACCCAGTACTTC. Residues: CASSAQGLQTQYF.

V is TRBV6-6 and J is TRBJ2-3; TRBD1 might be the D (6 bases). The CDR3 sequence is 12 residues long. The germline V and J ends were trimmed by 6 bases and 6 bases, with 10 bases remaining between them. CDR1 is MNHNY and CDR2 is SVGAGI in the germline V gene (reference sequence). The CDR3 DNA sequence: TGTGCCAGCAGGTCCCAGGGGGATACGCAGTATTTT. As protein: CASRSQGDTQYF.

This chain's CDR3 is CASSSRTSGAYNEQFF. DNA of the CDR3: TGTGCCAGCAGCTCCCGGACTAGCGGGGCGTACAATGAGCAGTTCTTC. V and J are TRBV7-2 and TRBJ2-1; 12 bases agree with TRBD2. The CDR3 runs 16 residues. Germline V CDR1 and CDR2: SGHTA, FQGNSA. J gave up 4 bases and V 4 bases, and 5 bases lay outside the gene matches.

The chain is built from TRBV7-6 and TRBJ2-7, with a weak D call TRBD1 (5 bases). CDR1 and CDR2 from the germline V gene are SGHVS and FNYEAQ. CDR3 length: 11 residues. Trimming stripped 5 bases from V and 7 bases from J, with 9 bases between. CDR3 DNA sequence: TGTGCCAGCAGCCAGGGAAGTGAGCAGTACTTC. Residues: CASSQGSEQYF.

This chain links TRBV7-9 with TRBJ2-3; 9 bases fit TRBD2. V lost 5 bases, J lost 2 bases, and 11 bases stayed unmatched. From germline, CDR1 is SEHNR and CDR2 FQNEAQ (reference sequence). The CDR3 sequence is 17 residues long. The CDR3 loop is CASSPPTSGLHTDTQYF. CDR3 DNA sequence: TGTGCCAGCAGCCCCCCCACTAGCGGGCTCCACACAGATACGCAGTATTTT.

This chain joins TRBV5-4 and TRBJ2-5; D is ambiguous. The J call may be faulty, since TRBJ2-7 better matches the DNA end. Germline V gene lookup returns CDR1 SGHNT and CDR2 YYREEE (reference sequence). The CDR3 contains 15 residues. Here the CDR3 DNA reads TGTGCCAGCAGCTTGAGCTCAACAGCCACCTACGAGCAGTACTTC. Residues: CASSLSSTATYEQYF.

The chain has TRBV10-3 and TRBJ2-7; D remains ambiguous. This CDR3 is built from 11 residues. V was cut by 2 bases and J by 8 bases, with 7 bases left in between. Germline CDR1 is ENHRY and CDR2 is SYGVKD. In DNA, the CDR3 is TGTGCCATCAGTGAGACACAGAAGCAGTACTTC. Its translation is CAISETQKQYF.